What follows are 27 T cell receptor beta chains derived from one specimen sequenced in a study of control samples from healthy donors and cancer patients. Profiling relied on immunoSEQ multiplex PCR, and the TCRdb table lists in-frame clones only, not all of them. The sample lists 150,000 to 200,000 clones, around 89% occurring once. The sequenced sample consisted of blood. All receptors derive from a woman aged 45-60 years in good health.

This sequence joins TRBV9 and TRBJ2-3, with 14 bases that match TRBD2. Unmatched junction bases numbered 5, after V lost 4 bases and J lost 4 bases. The CDR3 covers 16 residues. The V gene's germline CDR1 is SGDLS and CDR2 YYNGEE. CDR3 bases: TGTGCCAGCAGCCCCGGGACTAGCGGGAGTTCAGATACGCAGTATTTT. Its translation: CASSPGTSGSSDTQYF.

J is TRBJ1-5 and V is TRBV30; weak D call: TRBD1 (5 bases). Germline-derived CDR1 and CDR2 are GTSNPN and SVGIG (reference sequence). V was trimmed by 0 bases and J by 4 bases, leaving 19 bases between them. The CDR3 length is 17 residues. The CDR3 sequence: CAWSVPRGGSYNQPQHF. The CDR3 DNA sequence: TGTGCCTGGAGTGTCCCCCGGGGGGGGAGCTATAATCAGCCCCAGCATTTT. Variable domain in full (rest from reference TRBV30 and TRBJ1-5): SQTIHQWPATLVQPVGSPLSLECTVEGTSNPNLYWYRQAAGRGLQLLFYSVGIGQISSEVPQNLSASRPQDRQFILSSKKLLLSDSGFYLCAWSVPRGGSYNQPQHFGDGTRLSIL.

V usage is TRBV7-9 and J usage is TRBJ1-4, with 7 bases identical to TRBD1. With 1 base clipped from V and 6 bases from J, the junction kept 5 bases outside the gene matches. The CDR3 contains 15 residues. CDR1 is SEHNR and CDR2 is FQNEAQ in the germline V gene (reference sequence). The CDR3: CASSLDDRVDEKLFF. The CDR3 DNA reads as TGTGCCAGCAGCTTAGATGACAGGGTCGATGAAAAACTGTTTTTT.

The CDR3 sequence: CASSFSRGKLFF. CDR3 sequence (DNA): TGCGCCAGCAGCTTTTCTCGGGGGAAACTGTTTTTT. The gene calls are TRBV5-1 and TRBJ1-4; TRBD1 might be the D (5 bases). Trimming took 2 bases from V and 11 from J, leaving 10 bases between them. Germline CDR1 and CDR2: SGHRS and YFSETQ. The CDR3 runs 12 residues.

The rearrangement joins TRBV6-5 to TRBJ2-2; 7 nucleotides line up with TRBD2. The CDR3 is 13 residues long. Germline lookup yields CDR1 MNHEY and CDR2 SVGAGI. V shed 6 bases, J shed 8 bases, and the junction held 6 bases outside the gene matches. The CDR3 is CASSAQGGGELFF. The CDR3 DNA sequence: TGTGCCAGCAGCGCCCAGGGAGGGGGGGAGCTGTTTTTT.

This chain connects TRBV5-4 to TRBJ2-3; D unclear. The CDR3 has 15 residues. Per the germline V gene, CDR1 is SGHNT and CDR2 is YYREEE (reference sequence). V lost 0 bases and J lost 0, with 8 bases in between. CDR3 sequence: CASSLAQSSTDTQYF. Written as DNA, the CDR3 is TGTGCCAGCAGCTTGGCCCAGTCTAGCACAGATACGCAGTATTTT.

This rearrangement joins TRBV6-4 to TRBJ1-1; no definite D call. Germline CDR1 reads MRHNA; CDR2 reads SNTAGT. The V end was cut by 3 bases, the J end by 0 bases, with 5 bases between. The CDR3 is 13 residues long. The CDR3, as DNA: TGTGCCAGCAGTGAGGTAATGAACACTGAAGCTTTCTTT. Translating gives CASSEVMNTEAFF.

The genes are TRBV24-1 and TRBJ2-3; 8 bases match TRBD1. V lost 9 bases, J lost 1 base, and 5 bases stayed unmatched. Germline lookup yields CDR1 KGHDR and CDR2 SFDVKD. The CDR3 sequence is 14 residues long. The CDR3 DNA is TGTGCCACCGGCCTGGACAGGGGCACAGATACGCAGTATTTT. This gives the protein CATGLDRGTDTQYF.

This clone was detected only a few times. This chain uses TRBV7-9 with TRBJ2-3; D gene uncertain. Germline values: CDR1 SEHNR, CDR2 FQNEAQ (reference sequence). The CDR3 sequence is 11 residues long. Trimming shortened V by 7 bases and J by 4 bases, and 6 bases separated the two germline ends. CDR3 in amino acids: CASTPADTQYF. For the CDR3, the DNA is TGTGCCAGCACCCCAGCAGATACGCAGTATTTT.

The chain carries TRBV24-1 and TRBJ1-4; D perhaps matches TRBD1 (6 bases). Germline lookup yields CDR1 KGHDR and CDR2 SFDVKD. The CDR3 is 15 amino acids. Deletions cut 2 bases from V and 8 bases from J, with 14 bases between. The CDR3 DNA is TGTGCCACCAGTGATTCGAGGGGGGCTGGAGAAAAACTGTTTTTT. Its translation is CATSDSRGAGEKLFF.

The J gene is TRBJ1-4, the V gene TRBV7-2; D is unresolved. CDR3 length: 15 amino acids. The germline V gene has CDR1 SGHTA and CDR2 FQGNSA. V was clipped by 1 base and J by 0 bases, with 6 bases between them. In DNA, the CDR3 is TGTGCCAGCAGCTTAGAGCCGGCAACTAATGAAAAACTGTTTTTT. Its translation: CASSLEPATNEKLFF.

The rearrangement joins TRBV7-2 to TRBJ2-7; D is perhaps TRBD2 (6 bases). The germline CDR1 and CDR2 sequences are SGHTA and FQGNSA. Trimming took 2 bases from V and 3 from J, leaving 26 bases between them. CDR3 length: 19 amino acids. The CDR3 reads CASSLNFWGRSQNYYEQYF. CDR3 DNA sequence: TGTGCCAGCAGCTTAAATTTTTGGGGGAGGTCACAGAATTACTACGAGCAGTACTTC. The variable domain in full, completed from reference TRBV7-2 and TRBJ2-7, reads GAGVSQSPSNKVTEKGKDVELRCDPISGHTALYWYRQSLGQGLEFLIYFQGNSAPDKSGLPSDRFSAERTGGSVSTLTIQRTQQEDSAVYLCASSLNFWGRSQNYYEQYFGPGTRLTVT.

The chain joins TRBV30 to TRBJ2-1; 13 bases match TRBD2. V dropped 2 bases and J dropped 14; count of bases not matched to a gene: 12. Germline CDR1 reads GTSNPN; CDR2 reads SVGIG (reference sequence). This CDR3 is built from 15 residues. This CDR3 is CAWSPPGLAGWMKFF. For the CDR3, the DNA is TGTGCCTGGAGTCCTCCGGGACTAGCGGGATGGATGAAGTTCTTC.

This rearrangement joins TRBV29-1 to TRBJ1-3; D unclear. This CDR3 contains 13 residues. Trimming took 5 bases from V and 1 from J, leaving 9 bases between them. Germline assignment: CDR1 SQVTM and CDR2 ANQGSEA. The CDR3 region is CSVSIGSGNTIYF. The DNA for the CDR3 is TGCAGCGTTTCCATTGGGTCTGGAAACACCATATATTTT.

The rearrangement uses TRBV19 and TRBJ2-4; 11 bases are a match to TRBD2. V dropped 5 bases and J dropped 11; count of bases not matched to a gene: 8. There are 14 residues in the CDR3. Germline CDR1 LNHDA, CDR2 SQIVND (reference sequence). The CDR3 is CASSGLAGGIVQYF. The CDR3 DNA is TGTGCCAGTAGTGGCCTAGCGGGAGGAATCGTTCAGTACTTC.

The V gene is TRBV28, the J gene TRBJ2-4; no reliable D call. Germline V gives CDR1 MDHEN, CDR2 SYDVKM. The V end lost 6 bases, the J end lost 0 bases, and 6 bases lay between the germline ends. CDR3 length: 13 residues. CDR3 DNA: TGTGCCAGCAGCGGTATAGCCAAAAACATTCAGTACTTC. Residues: CASSGIAKNIQYF.

This chain uses TRBV30 with TRBJ2-5, with 10 bases lining up with TRBD2. The CDR3 sequence is 16 residues long. V shed 0 bases and J 4 bases; nucleotides not matched to a gene: 8. The germline V gene encodes CDR1 GTSNPN and CDR2 SVGIG (reference sequence). CDR3 sequence: CAWSVGLAGERETQYF. The CDR3 region has the DNA TGTGCCTGGAGTGTCGGGCTAGCGGGAGAAAGAGAGACCCAGTACTTC.

The chain joins TRBV28 to TRBJ2-7; D is unclear. CDR3 size: 12 residues. Looked up from germline, CDR1 is MDHEN and CDR2 is SYDVKM. V lost 5 bases and J 3 bases, leaving 8 bases between the germline ends. For the CDR3, the DNA is TGTGCCAGCAGTGACATTAACTACGAGCAGTACTTC. This encodes CASSDINYEQYF.

The chain recombines TRBV28 with TRBJ1-3; D gene unclear. Trimming removed 5 bases from V and 6 bases from J, with 14 bases in between. This CDR3 region has 14 residues. Per germline, CDR1 MDHEN and CDR2 SYDVKM. The CDR3 protein is CASSGALPANTIYF. CDR3 nucleotides: TGTGCCAGCAGTGGAGCACTCCCCGCAAACACCATATATTTT.

This rearrangement joins TRBV2 to TRBJ1-2; D is possibly TRBD1 (6 bases). Germline CDR1 SNHLY, CDR2 FYNNEI. This CDR3 is 15 amino acids long. V lost 4 bases, J lost 6 bases, and 18 bases lay in between. CDR3 region: CASSGDRPVTHGYTF. The DNA for the CDR3 is TGTGCCAGCAGTGGCGACAGGCCCGTAACTCATGGCTACACCTTC.

On this clone: The junction and the germline gene differ at one end; a read error may be behind it. The chain carries TRBV6-5 and TRBJ1-1, with D possibly TRBD1 on 5 matching bases. This CDR3 spans 14 amino acids. Germline-derived CDR1 and CDR2 are MNHEY and SVGAGI. The CDR3 loop reads CASSYSAGRGEGFF. The CDR3 DNA follows: TGTGCCAGCAGTTACTCGGCAGGGCGAGGGGAAGGTTTCTTT.

The chain carries TRBV5-1 and TRBJ1-4; 7 positions agree with TRBD1. Germline V lookup: CDR1 SGHRS, CDR2 YFSETQ. V shed 4 bases and J 8 bases; nucleotides not matched to a gene: 26. There are 20 residues in the CDR3. The CDR3 bases are TGCGCCAGCAGCCCCCGCCTGCAACCTCCCGGGACAGCGGTACCCGAAAAACTGTTTTTT. Amino acids: CASSPRLQPPGTAVPEKLFF.

This clone came up a few times. This chain connects TRBV4-1 to TRBJ2-3, with D unresolved. This CDR3 comprises 16 residues. Germline loops: CDR1 MGHRA, CDR2 YSYEKL. The germline V and J ends were trimmed by 1 base and 2 bases, with 13 bases remaining between them. Here the CDR3 DNA reads TGCGCCAGCAGCCAAGCCAATATGGGGTTCACAGATACGCAGTATTTT. As protein: CASSQANMGFTDTQYF.

The chain links TRBV3-1 (or the pseudogene TRBV3-2) to TRBJ1-4, with a tentative D call TRBD1 (5 bases). This CDR3 comprises 16 residues. Germline CDR1 and CDR2: LGHDT and YNNKEL (reference sequence). Trimming removed 4 bases from V and 5 bases from J, with 17 bases in between. The CDR3 DNA follows: TGTGCCAGCAGCCCCGCGGGGGTACCCGTCAATGAAAAACTGTTTTTT. It yields the protein CASSPAGVPVNEKLFF.

The chain combines TRBV30 with TRBJ2-7; no clear D. The length of the CDR3 is 12 residues. CDR1 is GTSNPN, CDR2 SVGIG, per germline (reference sequence). V shed 3 bases and J shed 4 bases, with 10 bases lying between them. CDR3 bases: TGTGCCTGGAGATTGGATCGGTACGAGCAGTACTTC. It encodes CAWRLDRYEQYF.

This chain uses TRBV6-2 or TRBV6-3 with TRBJ1-5, with D possibly TRBD1 on 5 matching bases. Germline V gene data show CDR1 as MNHEY and CDR2 as SVGEGT. The CDR3 runs to 15 residues. V gave up 4 bases and J gave up 9 bases, with 19 bases separating them. The CDR3 DNA follows: TGTGCCAGCAGTTTTCGCAGGGCGACCCCCCGGCCCCAGCATTTT. The encoded protein is CASSFRRATPRPQHF.

The chain has TRBV7-9 and TRBJ2-3; 8 bases map to TRBD2. The germline gives CDR1 SEHNR, CDR2 FQNEAQ (reference sequence). Germline trimming cut 4 bases from V and 14 bases from J; bases unmatched to any gene: 20. The CDR3 spans 16 residues. DNA for the CDR3: TGTGCCAGCAGCTCCGCCGTTGGTGCGGGGGGTGAGTTAGGGTATTTT. It yields the protein CASSSAVGAGGELGYF.